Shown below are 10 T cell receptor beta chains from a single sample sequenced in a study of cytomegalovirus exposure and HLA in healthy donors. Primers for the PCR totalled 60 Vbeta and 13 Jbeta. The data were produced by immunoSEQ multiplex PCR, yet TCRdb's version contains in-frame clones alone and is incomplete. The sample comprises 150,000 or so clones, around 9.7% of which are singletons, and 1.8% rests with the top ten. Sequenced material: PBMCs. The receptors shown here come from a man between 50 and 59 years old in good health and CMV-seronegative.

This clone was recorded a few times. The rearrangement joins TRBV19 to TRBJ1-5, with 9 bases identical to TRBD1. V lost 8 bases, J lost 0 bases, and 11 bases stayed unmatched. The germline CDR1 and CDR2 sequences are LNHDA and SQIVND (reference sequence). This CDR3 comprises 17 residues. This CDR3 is CASAQDRGLYSNQPQHF. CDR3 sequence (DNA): TGTGCCAGTGCTCAGGACAGGGGCCTATATAGCAATCAGCCCCAGCATTTT.

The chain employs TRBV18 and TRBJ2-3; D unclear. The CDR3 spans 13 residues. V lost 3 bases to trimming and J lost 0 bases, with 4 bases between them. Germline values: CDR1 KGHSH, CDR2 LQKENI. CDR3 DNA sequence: TGTGCCAGCTCACCTCCTAGCACAGATACGCAGTATTTT. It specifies CASSPPSTDTQYF.

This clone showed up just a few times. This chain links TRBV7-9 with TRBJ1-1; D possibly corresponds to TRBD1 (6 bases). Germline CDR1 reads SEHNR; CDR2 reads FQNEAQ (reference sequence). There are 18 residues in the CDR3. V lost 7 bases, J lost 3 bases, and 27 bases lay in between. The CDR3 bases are TGTGCCAGCACCCCCCCGAGGGACACAGGCTCAAGGGACACTGAAGCTTTCTTT. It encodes CASTPPRDTGSRDTEAFF. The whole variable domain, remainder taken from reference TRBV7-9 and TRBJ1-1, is DTGVSQNPRHKITKRGQNVTFRCDPISEHNRLYWYRQTLGQGPEFLTYFQNEAQLEKSRLLSDRFSAERPKGSFSTLEIQRTEQGDSAMYLCASTPPRDTGSRDTEAFFGQGTRLTVV.

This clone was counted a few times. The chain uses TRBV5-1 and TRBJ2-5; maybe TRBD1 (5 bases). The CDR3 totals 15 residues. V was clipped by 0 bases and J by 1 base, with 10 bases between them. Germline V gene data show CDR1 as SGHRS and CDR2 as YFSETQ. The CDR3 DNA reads TGCGCCAGCAGCTTGGCCTTAAGGGGCCAAGAGACCCAGTACTTC. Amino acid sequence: CASSLALRGQETQYF.

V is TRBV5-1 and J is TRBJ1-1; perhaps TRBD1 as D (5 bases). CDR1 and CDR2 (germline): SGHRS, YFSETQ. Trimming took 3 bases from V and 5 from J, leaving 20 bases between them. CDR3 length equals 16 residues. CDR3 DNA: TGCGCCAGCAGCTGGGGCCCCCGGGTATCTGTAACTGAAGCTTTCTTT. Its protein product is CASSWGPRVSVTEAFF.

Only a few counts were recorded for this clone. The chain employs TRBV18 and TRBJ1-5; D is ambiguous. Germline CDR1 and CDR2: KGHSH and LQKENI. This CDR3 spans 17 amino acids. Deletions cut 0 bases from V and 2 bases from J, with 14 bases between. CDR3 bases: TGTGCCAGCTCACCACCGGAGAAGAACGCCCGCAATCAGCCCCAGCATTTT. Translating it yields CASSPPEKNARNQPQHF.

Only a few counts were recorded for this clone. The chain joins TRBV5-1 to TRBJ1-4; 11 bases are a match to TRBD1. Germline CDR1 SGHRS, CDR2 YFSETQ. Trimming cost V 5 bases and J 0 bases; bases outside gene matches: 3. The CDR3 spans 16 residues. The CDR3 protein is CASSSGQGATNEKLFF. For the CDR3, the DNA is TGCGCCAGCAGTTCGGGACAGGGGGCAACTAATGAAAAACTGTTTTTT.

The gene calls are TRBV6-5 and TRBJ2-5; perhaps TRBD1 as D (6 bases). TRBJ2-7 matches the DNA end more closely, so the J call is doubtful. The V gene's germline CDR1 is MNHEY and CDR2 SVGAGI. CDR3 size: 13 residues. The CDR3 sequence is CASSYKGENEQYF. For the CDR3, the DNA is TGTGCCAGCAGTTATAAGGGGGAAAACGAGCAGTACTTC.

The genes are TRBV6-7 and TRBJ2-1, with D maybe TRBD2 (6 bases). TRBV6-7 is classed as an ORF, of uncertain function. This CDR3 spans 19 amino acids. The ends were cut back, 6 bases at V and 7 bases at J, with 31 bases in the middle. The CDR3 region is CASSPYNPERAPHRNEQFF. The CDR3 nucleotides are TGTGCCAGCAGCCCATACAACCCAGAGCGGGCCCCACATAGGAATGAGCAGTTCTTC.

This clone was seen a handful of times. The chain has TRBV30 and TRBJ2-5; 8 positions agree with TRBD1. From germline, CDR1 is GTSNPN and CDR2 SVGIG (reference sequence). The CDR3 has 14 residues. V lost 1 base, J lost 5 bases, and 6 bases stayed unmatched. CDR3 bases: TGTGCCTGGAGTGGGTCAGGGGGCGCGGAGACCCAGTACTTC. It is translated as CAWSGSGGAETQYF.